One sample yielded the 8 T cell receptor beta chains listed below, sequenced in a study of T cell responses to AZD1222 COVID-19 vaccine. The table came from immunoSEQ multiplex PCR; TCRdb's copy has only in-frame clones and leaves some out. The data hold about 120,000 clones, with around nine tenths observed a single time. Material: peripheral blood, obtained on day 0 of AZD1222 vaccination. All receptors come from an adult in good health.

J is TRBJ2-7 and V is TRBV28; 7 bases are shared with TRBD1. CDR1 is MDHEN, CDR2 SYDVKM, per germline. The CDR3 runs to 15 residues. Trimming took 6 bases from V and 2 from J; bases not matched to a gene: 10. The CDR3 DNA reads as TGTGCCAGCAGATCAACAGGGGACCCCACCTACGAGCAGTACTTC. Translating it yields CASRSTGDPTYEQYF.

J is TRBJ2-7 and V is TRBV5-1; tentatively, D is TRBD2 (6 bases). There are 14 residues in the CDR3. In germline, CDR1 is SGHRS, CDR2 YFSETQ. Trimming took 4 bases from V and 2 from J, leaving 13 bases between them. This CDR3 is CASSPGTYTYEQYF. Here the CDR3 DNA reads TGCGCCAGCAGCCCCGGGACTTACACCTACGAGCAGTACTTC.

CDR3 DNA sequence: TGTGCCAGCTCACCGGGACAGGGTGTTAACTATGGCTACACCTTC. Translating gives CASSPGQGVNYGYTF. The rearrangement joins TRBV18 to TRBJ1-2; 9 bases align to TRBD1. The CDR3 length is 15 residues. Germline assignment: CDR1 KGHSH and CDR2 LQKENI. With 3 bases clipped from V and 1 base from J, the junction kept 3 bases outside the gene matches.

CDR3 DNA sequence: TGTGCCAGCAGTTCACTTACGGAAGCTTTCTTT. This translates into CASSSLTEAFF. This chain links TRBV12-3 or TRBV12-4 with TRBJ1-1, with no clear D. V was pared by 4 bases and J by 8 bases, with 8 bases between. This CDR3 contains 11 residues.

This clone was recorded once. This chain links TRBV2 with TRBJ1-1, with unresolved D. Germline CDR1 is SNHLY and CDR2 is FYNNEI. The CDR3 extends over 14 amino acids. V was clipped by 4 bases and J by 3 bases, with 12 bases between them. The CDR3 protein is CASSGTPGYTEAFF. The CDR3 nucleotides read TGTGCCAGCAGTGGAACACCAGGCTACACTGAAGCTTTCTTT.

The genes are TRBV9 and TRBJ1-6, with a weak D call TRBD1 (6 bases). The CDR3 is 16 amino acids. Germline V gives CDR1 SGDLS, CDR2 YYNGEE. The V end was cut by 4 bases, the J end by 0 bases, with 11 bases between. The CDR3 loop is CASSQDSLSYNSPLHF. CDR3 DNA sequence: TGTGCCAGCAGCCAGGACAGCCTCTCCTATAATTCACCCCTCCACTTT. Complete variable domain (other parts from reference TRBV9 and TRBJ1-6): DSGVTQTPKHLITATGQRVTLRCSPRSGDLSVYWYQQSLDQGLQFLIQYYNGEERAKGNILERFSAQQFPDLHSELNLSSLELGDSALYFCASSQDSLSYNSPLHFGNGTRLTVT.

There are a few counts of this clone. The chain is built from TRBV19 and TRBJ1-1, with D unresolved. V was clipped by 7 bases and J by 4 bases, with 13 bases between them. Germline lookup yields CDR1 LNHDA and CDR2 SQIVND (reference sequence). This CDR3 is built from 13 residues. For the CDR3, the DNA is TGTGCCAGTACCCCGGTACAGAGCACTGAAGCTTTCTTT. It encodes CASTPVQSTEAFF.

The CDR3 spells CAISQQLYGYTF. Written as DNA, the CDR3 is TGTGCCATCAGTCAACAGCTTTATGGCTACACCTTC. The chain couples TRBV10-3 to TRBJ1-2; D gene ambiguous. Trimming cost V 5 bases and J 5 bases, with 9 bases left between them. CDR1 is ENHRY and CDR2 is SYGVKD in the germline V gene. The CDR3 is 12 amino acids.